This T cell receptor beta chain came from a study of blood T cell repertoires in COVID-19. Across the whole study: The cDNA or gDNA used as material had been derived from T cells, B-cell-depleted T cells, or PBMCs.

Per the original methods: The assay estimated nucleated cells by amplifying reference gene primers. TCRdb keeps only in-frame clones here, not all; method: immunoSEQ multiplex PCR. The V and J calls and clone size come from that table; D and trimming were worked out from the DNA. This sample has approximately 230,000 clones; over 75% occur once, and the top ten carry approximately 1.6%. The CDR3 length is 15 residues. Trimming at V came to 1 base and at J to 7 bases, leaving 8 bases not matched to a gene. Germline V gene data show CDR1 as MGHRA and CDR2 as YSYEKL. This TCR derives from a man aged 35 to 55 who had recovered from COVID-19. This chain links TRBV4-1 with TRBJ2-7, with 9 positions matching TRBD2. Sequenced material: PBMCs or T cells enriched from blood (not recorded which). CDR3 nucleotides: TGCGCCAGCAGCCAAGTAATTTCCCTAGCGGGGGAGCAGTACTTC. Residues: CASSQVISLAGEQYF.